This T cell receptor (beta chain) was captured in a study of CD8+ T cells in alopecia areata. In each case, RNA was isolated and then reverse transcribed into cDNA as the sequencing template. Here immunoSEQ multiplex PCR was the method, and the copy in TCRdb shows in-frame clones only, minus some. The profile shows 80,000 to 100,000 clones, roughly two fifths of them singletons. This CDR3 region has 12 residues. The V and J ends lost 4 bases and 0 bases respectively, with 4 bases between them. CDR1 is SGHDN and CDR2 is FVKESK in the germline V gene. There are a few counts of this clone. The sequence was obtained from a human donor with alopecia areata. This chain joins TRBV14 and TRBJ2-7; D remains unclear. The sample consisted of CD4+ T cells sorted from blood. The CDR3 sequence is CASSPSSYEQYF. The CDR3 bases are TGTGCCAGCAGCCCCAGCTCCTACGAGCAGTACTTC. Using reference TRBV14 and TRBJ2-7 for the parts outside the CDR3, the full variable domain is EAGVTQFPSHSVIEKGQTVTLRCDPISGHDNLYWYRRVMGKEIKFLLHFVKESKQDESGMPNNRFLAERTGGTYSTLKVQPAELEDSGVYFCASSPSSYEQYFGPGTRLTVT.